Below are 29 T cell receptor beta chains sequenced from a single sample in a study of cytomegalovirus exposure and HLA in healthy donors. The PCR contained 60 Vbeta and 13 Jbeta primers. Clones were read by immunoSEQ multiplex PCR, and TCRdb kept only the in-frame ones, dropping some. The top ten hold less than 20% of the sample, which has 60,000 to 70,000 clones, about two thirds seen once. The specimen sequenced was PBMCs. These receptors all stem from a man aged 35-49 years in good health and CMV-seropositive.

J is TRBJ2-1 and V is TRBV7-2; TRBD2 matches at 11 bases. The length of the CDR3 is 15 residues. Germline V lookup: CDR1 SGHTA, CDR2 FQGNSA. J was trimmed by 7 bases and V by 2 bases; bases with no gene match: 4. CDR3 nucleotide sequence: TGTGCCAGCAGCTTAATAGCGGGAGGGAGTAATGAGCAGTTCTTC. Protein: CASSLIAGGSNEQFF. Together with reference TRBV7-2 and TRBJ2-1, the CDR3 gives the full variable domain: GAGVSQSPSNKVTEKGKDVELRCDPISGHTALYWYRQSLGQGLEFLIYFQGNSAPDKSGLPSDRFSAERTGGSVSTLTIQRTQQEDSAVYLCASSLIAGGSNEQFFGPGTRLTVL.

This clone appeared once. In DNA, the CDR3 is TGTGCCAGTAGTCCCGGACAGAGCCGTTTTGATTCACCCCTCCACTTT. It yields the protein CASSPGQSRFDSPLHF. This rearrangement joins TRBV19 to TRBJ1-6; TRBD1 might be the D (6 bases). V was cut by 5 bases and J by 8 bases, with 19 bases left in between. The CDR3 extends over 16 amino acids. Germline V lookup: CDR1 LNHDA, CDR2 SQIVND (reference sequence).

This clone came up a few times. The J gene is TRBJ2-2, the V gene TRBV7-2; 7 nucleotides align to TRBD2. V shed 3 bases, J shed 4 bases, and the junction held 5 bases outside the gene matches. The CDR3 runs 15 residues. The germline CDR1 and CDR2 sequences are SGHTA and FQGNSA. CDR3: CASSFMGGATGELFF. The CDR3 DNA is TGTGCCAGCAGCTTTATGGGAGGGGCCACCGGGGAGCTGTTTTTT.

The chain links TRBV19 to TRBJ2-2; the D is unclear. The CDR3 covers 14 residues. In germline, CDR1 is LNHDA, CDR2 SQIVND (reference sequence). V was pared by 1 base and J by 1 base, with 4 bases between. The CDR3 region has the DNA TGTGCCAGTAGTATAGTTCAGAACACCGGGGAGCTGTTTTTT. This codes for CASSIVQNTGELFF.

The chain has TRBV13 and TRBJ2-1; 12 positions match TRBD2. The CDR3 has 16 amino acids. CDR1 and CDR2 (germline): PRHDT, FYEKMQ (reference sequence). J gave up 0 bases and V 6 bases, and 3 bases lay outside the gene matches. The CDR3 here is CASSPSGRASYNEQFF. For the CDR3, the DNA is TGTGCCAGCAGTCCTAGCGGGAGGGCCTCCTACAATGAGCAGTTCTTC.

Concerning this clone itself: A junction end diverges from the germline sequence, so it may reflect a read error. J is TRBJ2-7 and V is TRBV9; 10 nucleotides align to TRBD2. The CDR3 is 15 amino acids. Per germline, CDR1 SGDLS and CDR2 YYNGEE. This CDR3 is CASSAWTSGSSEQYF. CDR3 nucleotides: TGTGCCAGCAGCGCCTGGACTAGCGGTTCCTCCGAGCAGTACTTC.

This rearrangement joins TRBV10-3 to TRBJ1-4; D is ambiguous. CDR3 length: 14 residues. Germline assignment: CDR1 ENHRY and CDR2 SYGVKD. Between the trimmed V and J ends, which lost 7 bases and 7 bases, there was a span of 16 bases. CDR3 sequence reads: CAINRTHGGEKLFF. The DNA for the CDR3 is TGTGCCATCAATCGGACTCACGGAGGTGAAAAACTGTTTTTT.

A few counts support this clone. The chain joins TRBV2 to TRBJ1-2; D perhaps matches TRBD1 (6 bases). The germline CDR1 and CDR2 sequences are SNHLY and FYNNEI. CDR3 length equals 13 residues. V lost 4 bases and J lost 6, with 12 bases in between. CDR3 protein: CASSGTGIDGYTF. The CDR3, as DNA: TGTGCCAGCAGTGGAACAGGGATAGATGGCTACACCTTC.

In nucleotides, the CDR3 is TGTGCCAGCAGCTTGGGGGGGGACGGGGCAGATACGCAGTATTTT. It is translated as CASSLGGDGADTQYF. V gene TRBV5-4 combines with J gene TRBJ2-3; tentative D call: TRBD2 (6 bases). The CDR3 is made up of 15 amino acids. Looked up from germline, CDR1 is SGHNT and CDR2 is YYREEE (reference sequence). Trimming removed 0 bases at V and 4 bases at J, with 12 bases between.

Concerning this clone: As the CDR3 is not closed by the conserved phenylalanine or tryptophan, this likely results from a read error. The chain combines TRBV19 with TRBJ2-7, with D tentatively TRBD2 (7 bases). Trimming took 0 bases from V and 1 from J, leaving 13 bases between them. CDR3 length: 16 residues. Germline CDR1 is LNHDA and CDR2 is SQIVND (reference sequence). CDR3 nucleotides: TGTGCCAGTAGTATAGAAGGCGGGGGCTCTTCCTACGAGCAGTACCTC. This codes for CASSIEGGGSSYEQYL.

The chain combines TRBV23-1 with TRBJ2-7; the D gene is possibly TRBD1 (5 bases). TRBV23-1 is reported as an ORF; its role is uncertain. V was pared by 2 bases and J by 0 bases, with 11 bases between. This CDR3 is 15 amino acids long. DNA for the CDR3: TGCGCCAGCAGTCAACTAGGGGCGAACTCCTACGAGCAGTACTTC. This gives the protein CASSQLGANSYEQYF.

The CDR3 reads CASSQDPGGTYEQYF. The CDR3 DNA is TGCGCCAGCAGCCAAGATCCGGGAGGGACCTACGAGCAGTACTTC. The rearrangement links TRBV4-1 to TRBJ2-7; 8 bases are a match to TRBD2. The J segment lost 2 bases and the V segment lost 0 bases, leaving 3 bases of the junction unmatched. Germline CDR1 reads MGHRA; CDR2 reads YSYEKL. The length of the CDR3 is 15 residues.

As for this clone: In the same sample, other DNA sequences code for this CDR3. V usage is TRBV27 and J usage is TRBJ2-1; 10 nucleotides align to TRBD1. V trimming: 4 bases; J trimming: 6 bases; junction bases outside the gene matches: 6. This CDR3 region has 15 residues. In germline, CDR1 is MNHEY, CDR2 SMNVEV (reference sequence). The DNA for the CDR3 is TGTGCCAGCAGTTGGGACAGGGGTTATGGCAATGAGCAGTTCTTC. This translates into CASSWDRGYGNEQFF.

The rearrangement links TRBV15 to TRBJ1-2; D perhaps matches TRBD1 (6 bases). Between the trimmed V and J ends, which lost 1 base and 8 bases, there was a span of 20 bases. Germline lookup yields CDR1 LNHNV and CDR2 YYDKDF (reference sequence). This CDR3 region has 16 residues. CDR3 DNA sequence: TGTGCCACCAGCAGAGGAGGGGGAACGAGGCTCGACGGCTACACCTTC. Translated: CATSRGGGTRLDGYTF. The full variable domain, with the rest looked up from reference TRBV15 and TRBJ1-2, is DAMVIQNPRYQVTQFGKPVTLSCSQTLNHNVMYWYQQKSSQAPKLLFHYYDKDFNNEADTPDNFQSRRPNTSFCFLDIRSPGLGDTAMYLCATSRGGGTRLDGYTFGSGTRLTVV.

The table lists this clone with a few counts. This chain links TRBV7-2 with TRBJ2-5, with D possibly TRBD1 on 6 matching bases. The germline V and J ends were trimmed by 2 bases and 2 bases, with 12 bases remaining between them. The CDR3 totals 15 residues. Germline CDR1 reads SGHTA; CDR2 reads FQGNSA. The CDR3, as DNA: TGTGCCAGCAGCTTAAAGTGGGGGCGGCAAGAGACCCAGTACTTC. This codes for CASSLKWGRQETQYF.

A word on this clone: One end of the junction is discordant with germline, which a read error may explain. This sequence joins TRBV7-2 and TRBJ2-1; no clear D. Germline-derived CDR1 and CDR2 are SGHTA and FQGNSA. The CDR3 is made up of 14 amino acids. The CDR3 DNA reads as TGTGCCAGCAGCTCCTATAGAGGCTACGATGAGCAGTTCTTC. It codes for CASSSYRGYDEQFF.

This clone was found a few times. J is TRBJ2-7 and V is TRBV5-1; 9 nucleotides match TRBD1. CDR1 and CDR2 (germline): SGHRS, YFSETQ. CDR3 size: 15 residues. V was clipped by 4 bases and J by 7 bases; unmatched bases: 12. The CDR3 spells CASSITGGASREQYF. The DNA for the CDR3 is TGCGCCAGCAGCATCACAGGGGGCGCCTCTCGGGAGCAGTACTTC.

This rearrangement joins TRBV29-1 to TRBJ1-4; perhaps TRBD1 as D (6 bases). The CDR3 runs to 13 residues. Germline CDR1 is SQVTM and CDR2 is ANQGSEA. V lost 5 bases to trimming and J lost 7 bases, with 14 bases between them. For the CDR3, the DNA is TGCAGCGTTAAGGACAGTCCGGCTGAAAAACTGTTTTTT. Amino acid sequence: CSVKDSPAEKLFF. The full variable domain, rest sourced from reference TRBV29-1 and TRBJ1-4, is SAVISQKPSRDICQRGTSLTIQCQVDSQVTMMFWYRQQPGQSLTLIATANQGSEATYESGFVIDKFPISRPNLTFSTLTVSNMSPEDSSIYLCSVKDSPAEKLFFGSGTQLSVL.

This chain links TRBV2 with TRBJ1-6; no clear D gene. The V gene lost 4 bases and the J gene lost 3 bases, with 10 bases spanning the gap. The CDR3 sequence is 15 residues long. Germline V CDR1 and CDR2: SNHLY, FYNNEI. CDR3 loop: CASSALFFYNSPLHF. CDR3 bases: TGTGCCAGCAGTGCATTGTTTTTCTATAATTCACCCCTCCACTTT.

This chain's CDR3 is CAISGAGTSAQEQFF. The CDR3 nucleotides are TGTGCCATCAGTGGGGCCGGGACTAGCGCTCAAGAGCAGTTCTTC. The J gene is TRBJ2-1, the V gene TRBV10-3; 10 nucleotides match TRBD2. After removal of 4 bases from V and 10 bases from J, the junction contained 10 bases not matched to a gene. In germline, CDR1 is ENHRY, CDR2 SYGVKD. This CDR3 is built from 15 residues.

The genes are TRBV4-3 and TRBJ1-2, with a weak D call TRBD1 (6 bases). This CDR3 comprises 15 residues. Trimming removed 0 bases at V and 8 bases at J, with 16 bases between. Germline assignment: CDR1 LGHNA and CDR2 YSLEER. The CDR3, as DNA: TGCGCCAGCAGCCAAGAGGGACACCCAGCTAGGGGCTACACCTTC. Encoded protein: CASSQEGHPARGYTF.

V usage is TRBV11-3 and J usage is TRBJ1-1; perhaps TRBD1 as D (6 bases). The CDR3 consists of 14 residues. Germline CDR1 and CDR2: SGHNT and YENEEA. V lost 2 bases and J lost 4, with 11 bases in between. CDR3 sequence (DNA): TGTGCCAGCAGCTTAACAGGGTTGGGCACTGAAGCTTTCTTT. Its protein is CASSLTGLGTEAFF.

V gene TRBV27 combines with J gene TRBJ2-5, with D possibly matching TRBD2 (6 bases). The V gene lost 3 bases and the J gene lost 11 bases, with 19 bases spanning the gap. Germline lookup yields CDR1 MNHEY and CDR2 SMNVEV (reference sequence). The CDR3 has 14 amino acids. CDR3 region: CASSFGGSSGEQYF. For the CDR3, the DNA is TGTGCCAGCAGTTTCGGGGGTAGTTCGGGGGAGCAGTACTTC.

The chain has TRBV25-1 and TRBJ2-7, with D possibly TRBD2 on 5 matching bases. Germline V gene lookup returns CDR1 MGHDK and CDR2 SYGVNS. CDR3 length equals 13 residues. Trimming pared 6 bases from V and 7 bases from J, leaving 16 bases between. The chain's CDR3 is CASSEGWGGEQYF. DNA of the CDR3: TGTGCCAGCAGCGAGGGATGGGGTGGGGAGCAGTACTTC.

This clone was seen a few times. The CDR3 DNA follows: TGTGCCAGCAGTGCAAGGCGGGTGCTTGGGGTTTCACCCCTCCACTTT. This sequence encodes CASSARRVLGVSPLHF. The J gene is TRBJ1-6, the V gene TRBV9; D is ambiguous. The CDR3 sequence is 16 residues long. The V gene lost 5 bases and the J gene lost 9 bases, with 21 bases spanning the gap. Germline V gives CDR1 SGDLS, CDR2 YYNGEE.

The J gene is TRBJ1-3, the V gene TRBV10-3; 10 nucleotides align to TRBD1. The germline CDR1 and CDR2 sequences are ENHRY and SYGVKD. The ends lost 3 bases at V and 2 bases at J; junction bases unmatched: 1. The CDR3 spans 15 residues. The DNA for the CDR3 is TGTGCCATCAGTGAAGGGACAGGGGCTGGAAACACCATATATTTT. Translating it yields CAISEGTGAGNTIYF.

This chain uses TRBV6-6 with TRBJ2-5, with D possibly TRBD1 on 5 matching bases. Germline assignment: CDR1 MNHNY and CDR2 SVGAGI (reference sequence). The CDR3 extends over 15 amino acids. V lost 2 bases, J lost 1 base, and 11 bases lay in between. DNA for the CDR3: TGTGCCAGCAGTTACAGGGGAAGGGGCCAAGAGACCCAGTACTTC. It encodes CASSYRGRGQETQYF.

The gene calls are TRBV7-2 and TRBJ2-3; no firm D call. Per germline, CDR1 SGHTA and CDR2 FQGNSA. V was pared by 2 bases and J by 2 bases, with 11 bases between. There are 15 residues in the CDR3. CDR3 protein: CASSLSPLNTDTQYF. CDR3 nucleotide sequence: TGTGCCAGCAGCTTAAGTCCACTAAACACAGATACGCAGTATTTT.

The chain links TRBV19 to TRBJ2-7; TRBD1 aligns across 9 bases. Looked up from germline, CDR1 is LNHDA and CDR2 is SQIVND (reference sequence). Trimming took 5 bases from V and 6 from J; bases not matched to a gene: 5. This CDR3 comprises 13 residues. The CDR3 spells CASSAGTGSEQYF. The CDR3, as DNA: TGTGCCAGTAGTGCCGGGACAGGGAGCGAGCAGTACTTC.